This entry features one T cell receptor beta chain sequence. TCRdb reanalysed the RT-PCR reads using MiXCR and keeps one entry per CDR3 protein. The table lists more than 400,000 distinct CDR3 sequences, approximately 10% of them singletons. The data derive from a study of response to subunit inactivated influenza vaccine. Per germline, CDR1 SGHRS and CDR2 YFSETQ. The CDR3 length is 16 residues. J was trimmed by 5 bases and V by 3 bases; bases with no gene match: 7. This receptor was taken from a man aged 50 to 59 who received an inactivated influenza vaccine. Material: PBMCs from blood, obtained around seven weeks after vaccination. The genes are TRBV5-1 and TRBJ2-3, with 12 bases fitting TRBD2. This CDR3 reads CASSSGTSGRGDTQYF. Here the CDR3 DNA reads TGCGCCAGCAGCTCCGGGACTAGCGGGCGTGGAGATACGCAGTATTTT.